The following is a TCR beta chain sequence with its context. Its antigen is unknown. Assay: immunoSEQ multiplex PCR; the TCRdb copy retains only in-frame clones and omits some. The sample shows about 140,000 clones, 70% to 90% of them seen only once. Germline V CDR1 and CDR2: SEHNR, FQNEAQ (reference sequence). This CDR3 has 14 amino acids. Trimming at V came to 4 bases and at J to 7 bases, leaving 7 bases not matched to a gene. The sample belongs to a study of T cell responses to AZD1222 COVID-19 vaccine. Study findings and constraints: Donors in the cohort were predominantly white British and more often female, and clonal diversity was possibly underestimated. It was only a handful of AZD1222 recipients who were seropositive at baseline.

The rearrangement uses TRBV7-9 and TRBJ2-1, with 7 bases matching TRBD1. The TCR comes from an adult who received the AZD1222 COVID-19 vaccine. The source was peripheral blood, collected 28 days after the second AZD1222 dose. This CDR3 is CASSSRQGLNEQFF. CDR3 nucleotides: TGTGCCAGCAGCTCGAGACAGGGCCTGAATGAGCAGTTCTTC.